A single sample is the source of the 24 T cell receptor beta chains below, sequenced in a study of blood T cell repertoires in COVID-19. Assay: immunoSEQ multiplex PCR; the TCRdb copy retains only in-frame clones and omits some. The sample consists of around 100,000 clones, roughly nine tenths of them appearing once. The source material was peripheral blood. The source is a man aged 50 or older with acute or convalescent COVID-19.

The chain couples TRBV7-7 to TRBJ2-5; a possible D gene is TRBD2 (6 bases). The CDR3 runs to 15 residues. Trimming pared 4 bases from V and 5 bases from J, leaving 17 bases between. The germline V gene encodes CDR1 SSHAT and CDR2 FNYEAQ (reference sequence). Written as DNA, the CDR3 is TGTGCCAGCAGCTCCAGTGGGGGGTCCACGGAGACCCAGTACTTC. Translation gives CASSSSGGSTETQYF.

V gene TRBV6-5 combines with J gene TRBJ2-4; 7 bases are shared with TRBD2. The CDR3 covers 13 residues. The ends lost 11 bases at V and 7 bases at J; junction bases unmatched: 11. The V gene's germline CDR1 is MNHEY and CDR2 SVGAGI. The CDR3 nucleotides read TGTGCCTGCGATGTGGGGGGGAGGAACATTCAGTACTTC. Residues: CACDVGGRNIQYF.

The chain has TRBV24-1 and TRBJ1-5, with D perhaps TRBD1 (5 bases). Germline V gene sequence: CDR1 KGHDR, CDR2 SFDVKD. This CDR3 is 16 amino acids long. With 4 bases removed from V and 1 base from J, the gap between germline ends came to 13 bases. CDR3 DNA: TGTGCCACCAGTGACGGGACTTTTTTAAGCAATCAGCCCCAGCATTTT. Its translation: CATSDGTFLSNQPQHF.

J is TRBJ2-2 and V is TRBV30, with TRBD2 matching over 9 bases. The V segment lost 3 bases and the J segment 2 bases; nucleotides outside the gene matches: 13. Per germline, CDR1 GTSNPN and CDR2 SVGIG (reference sequence). The CDR3 contains 18 residues. The CDR3 region is CAWRGGLAGILNTGELFF. The CDR3 bases are TGTGCCTGGAGGGGGGGCCTAGCGGGAATTCTAAACACCGGGGAGCTGTTTTTT. Using reference TRBV30 and TRBJ2-2 for the parts outside the CDR3, the full variable domain is SQTIHQWPATLVQPVGSPLSLECTVEGTSNPNLYWYRQAAGRGLQLLFYSVGIGQISSEVPQNLSASRPQDRQFILSSKKLLLSDSGFYLCAWRGGLAGILNTGELFFGEGSRLTVL.

The gene calls are TRBV19 and TRBJ2-7; maybe TRBD1 (6 bases). The V end lost 0 bases, the J end lost 1 base, and 10 bases lay between the germline ends. Per the germline V gene, CDR1 is LNHDA and CDR2 is SQIVND (reference sequence). The CDR3 contains 15 residues. CDR3 in DNA: TGTGCCAGTAGTATAGAGGGGGCGGCTTCCTACGAGCAGTACTTC. It translates to CASSIEGAASYEQYF.

The chain employs TRBV19 and TRBJ2-1; 8 bases agree with TRBD2. Trimming at V came to 6 bases and at J to 5 bases, leaving 15 bases not matched to a gene. The CDR3 has 17 amino acids. Per germline, CDR1 LNHDA and CDR2 SQIVND (reference sequence). CDR3 in DNA: TGTGCCAGTAGATATGGTGTAATAGCGGGAATCGACAATGAGCAGTTCTTC. It yields the protein CASRYGVIAGIDNEQFF.

The rearrangement links TRBV29-1 to TRBJ2-7; D possibly corresponds to TRBD1 (6 bases). Germline V gives CDR1 SQVTM, CDR2 ANQGSEA. The CDR3 is 13 residues long. Trimming pared 3 bases from V and 3 bases from J, leaving 12 bases between. CDR3 nucleotides: TGCAGCGTTGAGGGGGCCTCCCTCTACGAGCAGTACTTC. As protein: CSVEGASLYEQYF.

CDR3 protein: CASSSPGTSSNYGYTF. The CDR3 DNA sequence: TGTGCCAGCAGCTCCCCTGGCACATCCTCTAACTATGGCTACACCTTC. V is TRBV5-4 and J is TRBJ1-2, with no clear D. Trimming left V 3 bases short and J 0 bases short, with 15 bases between. There are 16 residues in the CDR3. The germline CDR1 and CDR2 sequences are SGHNT and YYREEE (reference sequence). Full variable domain (remainder filled in from reference TRBV5-4 and TRBJ1-2): ETGVTQSPTHLIKTRGQQVTLRCSSQSGHNTVSWYQQALGQGPQFIFQYYREEENGRGNFPPRFSGLQFPNYSSELNVNALELDDSALYLCASSSPGTSSNYGYTFGSGTRLTVV.

The chain employs TRBV20-1 and TRBJ2-3; TRBD2 aligns across 14 bases. Trimming cost V 3 bases and J 6 bases; bases outside gene matches: 11. The CDR3 loop spans 17 amino acids. Germline assignment: CDR1 DFQATT and CDR2 SNEGSKA (reference sequence). CDR3 coding DNA: TGCAGTGCTAGTGCCCCGGGACTAGCGGGAGTTATGGATACGCAGTATTTT. Protein sequence: CSASAPGLAGVMDTQYF.

In this sample, this clone turned up once. This chain joins TRBV6-5 and TRBJ2-1; possibly TRBD2 for D (7 bases). V lost 8 bases and J 13 bases, leaving 27 bases between the germline ends. The CDR3 covers 15 residues. Germline CDR1 reads MNHEY; CDR2 reads SVGAGI. CDR3 loop: CASPKTGSQRDHQFF. For the CDR3, the DNA is TGTGCCAGCCCAAAGACAGGAAGCCAGCGGGATCATCAGTTCTTC.

The chain combines TRBV13 with TRBJ1-2; D is possibly TRBD1 (6 bases). The CDR3 extends over 14 amino acids. V was trimmed by 5 bases and J by 3 bases, leaving 13 bases between them. The germline V gene encodes CDR1 PRHDT and CDR2 FYEKMQ (reference sequence). CDR3 region: CASSPGQKHYGYTF. Here the CDR3 DNA reads TGTGCCAGCAGCCCAGGACAGAAGCACTATGGCTACACCTTC. The whole variable domain, filled in from reference TRBV13 and TRBJ1-2, reads AAGVIQSPRHLIKEKRETATLKCYPIPRHDTVYWYQQGPGQDPQFLISFYEKMQSDKGSIPDRFSAQQFSDYHSELNMSSLELGDSALYFCASSPGQKHYGYTFGSGTRLTVV.

The CDR3 nucleotides are TGTGCCATCATGGGGGGGAACACAGATACGCAGTATTTT. Residues: CAIMGGNTDTQYF. The rearrangement links TRBV10-3 to TRBJ2-3; 7 bases are shared with TRBD2. The CDR3 contains 13 residues. V dropped 7 bases and J dropped 2; count of bases not matched to a gene: 3. CDR1 is ENHRY and CDR2 is SYGVKD in the germline V gene.

The rearrangement links TRBV30 to TRBJ1-5; no clear D gene. Germline CDR1 GTSNPN, CDR2 SVGIG (reference sequence). Trimming shortened V by 3 bases and J by 9 bases, and 18 bases separated the two germline ends. CDR3 length: 14 residues. CDR3 nucleotide sequence: TGTGCCTGGAGGGGAGGAGGCGACCGATCGCCCCAGCATTTT. Its translation is CAWRGGGDRSPQHF.

V is TRBV7-2 and J is TRBJ2-4; tentative D call: TRBD2 (5 bases). With 3 bases removed from V and 6 bases from J, the gap between germline ends came to 12 bases. Germline V gene data show CDR1 as SGHTA and CDR2 as FQGNSA. CDR3 length equals 14 residues. CDR3 residues: CASSLDLRANIQYF. In DNA, the CDR3 is TGTGCCAGCAGCTTGGACTTACGGGCAAACATTCAGTACTTC.

The gene calls are TRBV4-1 and TRBJ2-2, with TRBD2 identical over 15 bases. In germline, CDR1 is MGHRA, CDR2 YSYEKL. This CDR3 region has 17 residues. Losses at the gene ends were 3 bases for V and 7 bases for J; bases not matched to a gene: 6. The CDR3 here is CASSHRTSGRADGELFF. CDR3 in DNA: TGCGCCAGCAGCCACCGGACTAGCGGGAGGGCCGACGGGGAGCTGTTTTTT.

The chain combines TRBV5-1 with TRBJ2-2; D perhaps matches TRBD1 (5 bases). Germline CDR1 is SGHRS and CDR2 is YFSETQ. Trimming removed 0 bases from V and 7 bases from J, with 7 bases in between. The length of the CDR3 is 13 residues. The DNA for the CDR3 is TGCGCCAGCAGCTTGGAGGGGAACGGGGAGCTGTTTTTT. Amino acid sequence: CASSLEGNGELFF.

This clone is a singleton in its sample. The chain uses TRBV27 and TRBJ2-2; 9 nucleotides align to TRBD2. V shed 3 bases and J 2 bases; nucleotides not matched to a gene: 10. The CDR3 contains 18 residues. Per germline, CDR1 MNHEY and CDR2 SMNVEV (reference sequence). The CDR3 coding sequence is TGTGCCAGCAGTTTCCCAGCGGGAGGCCCGAAAAACACCGGGGAGCTGTTTTTT. This codes for CASSFPAGGPKNTGELFF.

This chain links TRBV24-1 with TRBJ2-1; maybe TRBD2 (5 bases). The V and J ends lost 1 base and 0 bases respectively, with 9 bases between them. This CDR3 has 16 residues. Germline CDR1 reads KGHDR; CDR2 reads SFDVKD. CDR3 DNA: TGTGCCACCAGTGATTTTGAAGCGGCCTCCTACAATGAGCAGTTCTTC. As protein: CATSDFEAASYNEQFF.

In this sample, this clone turned up once. This chain connects TRBV7-6 to TRBJ1-2; D may be TRBD1 (6 bases). V lost 3 bases and J lost 1, with 30 bases in between. CDR3 length equals 21 residues. Germline lookup yields CDR1 SGHVS and CDR2 FNYEAQ. The CDR3 is CASSLGLWGRLTGKRNYGYTF. As DNA, the CDR3 is TGTGCCAGCAGCTTGGGTTTATGGGGGCGCCTAACGGGGAAACGTAACTATGGCTACACCTTC.

This clone was counted once. For the CDR3, the DNA is TGTGCCAGCAAGGGGGACCAAGAGACCCAGTACTTC. Translating gives CASKGDQETQYF. The rearrangement links TRBV28 to TRBJ2-5, with a possible D match to TRBD1 (6 bases). This CDR3 has 12 residues. Trimming took 7 bases from V and 0 from J, leaving 6 bases between them. CDR1 and CDR2 (germline): MDHEN, SYDVKM.

The V call is TRBV19, the J call TRBJ1-1; 7 nucleotides match TRBD1. This CDR3 is built from 15 residues. From germline, CDR1 is LNHDA and CDR2 SQIVND (reference sequence). Germline trimming cut 5 bases from V and 1 base from J; bases unmatched to any gene: 7. The CDR3 reads CASSRAGQANTEAFF. The CDR3 DNA reads TGTGCCAGTAGTCGGGCAGGACAGGCGAACACTGAAGCTTTCTTT.

There are a few counts of this clone. The rearrangement links TRBV19 to TRBJ1-5, with 7 bases that match TRBD1. Germline CDR1 and CDR2: LNHDA and SQIVND (reference sequence). The CDR3 extends over 17 amino acids. After removal of 4 bases from V and 0 bases from J, the junction contained 9 bases not matched to a gene. The CDR3 region is CASSRNRGPDSNQPQHF. CDR3 coding DNA: TGTGCCAGTAGTAGAAACAGGGGCCCCGATAGCAATCAGCCCCAGCATTTT.

In nucleotides, the CDR3 is TGTGCCAGCTCCTCCCAGGGGGGAGTCACCGGGGAGCTGTTTTTT. It specifies CASSSQGGVTGELFF. J is TRBJ2-2 and V is TRBV6-1, with D perhaps TRBD1 (7 bases). Germline loops: CDR1 MNHNS, CDR2 SASEGT. V was pared by 8 bases and J by 4 bases, with 17 bases between. This CDR3 spans 15 amino acids.

V gene TRBV7-9 combines with J gene TRBJ2-5; TRBD1 agrees at 10 bases. J was trimmed by 5 bases and V by 5 bases; bases with no gene match: 5. Germline V lookup: CDR1 SEHNR, CDR2 FQNEAQ (reference sequence). The CDR3 extends over 14 amino acids. The CDR3 DNA reads TGTGCCAGCAGCCCGACAGGGGGCAGGGAGACCCAGTACTTC. This sequence encodes CASSPTGGRETQYF.